This is a list of T cell receptor beta chains from one sample in a study of T cells in Graves' hyperthyroidism and ophthalmopathy. From the multiplex PCR reads, TCRdb called clonotypes with MiXCR, one entry per CDR3 protein. Here the sample spans 700,000 or so distinct CDR3 sequences, about 17% being singletons. Sequencing was done on a sample of blood. The receptors shown here come from a man between 18 and 29 years old with Graves' hyperthyroidism. The CDR3 runs from the conserved cysteine through the conserved F or W. The D gene is left open where the match is weak. Clone size is shown for a subset of rows, as once, few, many or a class of expanded clone.

clone_size	v_call	d_call	j_call	cdr3_nt	cdr3_aa
-	TRBV28	-	TRBJ2-5	TGTGCCAGCAGTTCCCCTTGGGGGGACCGACTCGAGACCCAGTACTTC	CASSSPWGDRLETQYF
few	TRBV5-4	TRBD1	TRBJ2-2	TGTGCCAGCAGCTTGAGGTTTCAGGCAGGGGGCTATACCGGGGAGCTGTTTTTT	CASSLRFQAGGYTGELFF
many	TRBV6-1	-	TRBJ2-3	TGTGCCAGCAGTGAATCCTACAGGGCAACAGATACGCAGTATTTT	CASSESYRATDTQYF
-	TRBV4-1	TRBD1	TRBJ2-7	TGCGCCAGCAGCCAAGGCGAGGGGGCGTCCTACGAGCAGTACTTC	CASSQGEGASYEQYF
many	TRBV20-1	-	TRBJ2-3	TGCAGTGCCGTCCGGGACATCCCATCAGATACGCAGTATTTT	CSAVRDIPSDTQYF
many	TRBV18	-	TRBJ2-7	TGTGCCAGCTCAGGCCGGGACATAGGCTCCTACGAGCAGTACTTC	CASSGRDIGSYEQYF
-	TRBV5-4	TRBD2	TRBJ2-1	TGTGCCAGCAGCTTTCCGGGACTAGCGGGTAACAATGAGCAGTTCTTC	CASSFPGLAGNNEQFF
few	TRBV4-2	-	TRBJ2-1	TGTGCCAGCAGCCAAGGAAGGCCTTACAATGAGCAGTTCTTC	CASSQGRPYNEQFF
many	TRBV27	TRBD1	TRBJ1-5	TGTGCCAGCGGTAGACAGGGGTTGAATCAGCCCCAGCATTTT	CASGRQGLNQPQHF
-	TRBV19	TRBD2	TRBJ2-1	TGTGCCAGTAGTCCGTCTAGCGGTCTCTCCTACAATGAGCAGTTCTTC	CASSPSSGLSYNEQFF
-	TRBV5-1	TRBD1	TRBJ1-1	TGCGCCAGCAGCTTCACAGGGGGGAGGTCCACTGAAGCTTTCTTT	CASSFTGGRSTEAFF
few	TRBV30	-	TRBJ1-4	TGTGGCACGGCTGCAACTAATGAAAAACTGTTTTTT	CGTAATNEKLFF
-	TRBV14	-	TRBJ2-7	TGTGCCAGCAGCCCCTCCCCGACTAGCTACGAGCAGTACTTC	CASSPSPTSYEQYF
few	TRBV5-6	-	TRBJ2-7	TGTGCCAGCAGCTTGTTTTTGGGAAGCTCCTACGAGCAGTACTTC	CASSLFLGSSYEQYF
-	TRBV7-2	-	TRBJ1-2	TGTGCCAGCAGCTTATTCGGGGTCGGCTACACCTTC	CASSLFGVGYTF
-	TRBV7-3	-	TRBJ2-1	TGTGCCAGCAGCTTAAGTCCGTGGAGCGGTGAGCAGTTCTTC	CASSLSPWSGEQFF
many	TRBV6-2/TRBV6-3	-	TRBJ1-1	TGTGCCAGCAGTTACTCTACAAAGGTCCCGGGGACTGAAGCTTTCTTT	CASSYSTKVPGTEAFF
-	TRBV12-3/TRBV12-4	-	TRBJ2-7	TGTGCCAGCAGTAACGAGGGTACGCTATCCTACGAGCAGTACTTC	CASSNEGTLSYEQYF
few	TRBV29-1	TRBD2	TRBJ2-3	TGCAGCGTTGAAGATCTGGGACTAGCGGGAGAACCAGATACGCAGTATTTT	CSVEDLGLAGEPDTQYF
few	TRBV19	-	TRBJ2-1	TGTGCCAGTAGTGAGCGGAGACTTAATGAGCAGTTCTTC	CASSERRLNEQFF
-	TRBV4-2	TRBD2	TRBJ2-7	TGTGCCAGCAGCTGGGAGGGTTTCGCCGAGCAGTACTTC	CASSWEGFAEQYF
few	TRBV25-1	-	TRBJ2-4	TGTGCCAGCAGTGAATGGGGGAGGTATGACAAAAACATTCAGTACTTC	CASSEWGRYDKNIQYF
-	TRBV4-1	-	TRBJ1-5	TGCGCCAGCAGCCAAGCGAACTCCGGGAGTAGTCAGCCCCAGCATTTT	CASSQANSGSSQPQHF